The present entry profiles one T cell receptor (beta chain) with its context. Germline V CDR1 and CDR2: SGHRS, YFSETQ. This CDR3 is 15 amino acids long. Trimming took off 6 bases at V and 4 bases at J, with 16 bases between the two ends. The record originates from a study of blood T cell repertoires in COVID-19. Across the whole study: COVID-19 samples from acute and convalescent phases originated in the United States, Italy and Spain. From T cells, B-cell-depleted T cells, or PBMCs came the material, which was cDNA or gDNA.

In the authors' methods: Cell counts per sample came from amplifying reference gene primers. Profiling relied on immunoSEQ multiplex PCR, and the TCRdb table lists in-frame clones only, not all of them. The V and J calls and clone size were taken over from that table, and D and trimming were inferred from the DNA. This sample carries about 120,000 clones, 70% to 90% of them seen once, and the ten largest clones take 3.5% to 4.5%. The source material was peripheral blood. This TCR derives from a man in his 60s with acute or convalescent COVID-19. The rearrangement links TRBV5-1 to TRBJ2-2; D ambiguous. The CDR3 nucleotides are TGCGCCAGCAAAGTGGAGAGTCGGAGCACCGGGGAGCTGTTTTTT. Translating gives CASKVESRSTGELFF.